This entry lists 23 T cell receptor beta chains sequenced from one sample in a study of tissue T cells after allogeneic stem cell transplantation. TCRdb's table, derived via immunoSEQ multiplex PCR, lists solely in-frame clones and lacks some. The data show a few thousand clones, with around half seen just once and roughly 36% held by the top ten. Specified time point: mouse harvest day 14 after allogeneic transplant. The graft held 10^6 splenic CD5+ T cells and 10^7 T-cell-depleted bone marrow cells. Sequenced material: gut tissue. These receptors were obtained from a female BALB/c mouse given C57BL/6 T cells with graft-versus-host disease after an allogeneic hematopoietic cell transplant.

Judged by abundance, this clone is medium-sized. The gene names given are mouse names. The read stops 1 residue short of the end of the CDR3; the missing end is completed from the germline J gene. V and J are TRBV16 and TRBJ2-7; TRBD2 aligns across 7 bases. The CDR3 consists of 14 residues. Losses at the gene ends were 5 bases for V and 2 bases for J; bases not matched to a gene: 6. CDR1 and CDR2 from the germline V gene are SGHSA and FRNQAP. This CDR3 is CASSPTGNPYEQYF. The sequenced CDR3 bases are TGTGCAAGCAGCCCGACTGGGAACCCCTATGAACAGTAC.

By frequency in the sample, this clone is medium-sized (0.01 to 0.1%). Germline and genes: mouse. The sequenced fragment ends 1 residue before the CDR3 boundary, so the rest is inferred from the germline J gene. The chain is built from TRBV12-2 and TRBJ1-2, with a tentative D call TRBD1 (5 bases). The CDR3 loop spans 14 amino acids. Germline V gives CDR1 SGHLS, CDR2 HYDKME. Trimming took off 0 bases at V and 0 bases at J, with 7 bases between the two ends. CDR3 DNA (partial): TGTGCCAGCTCTCTCCAGGGTGCAAACTCCGACTACACC. Translated, it gives CASSLQGANSDYT. The full CDR3 protein reads CASSLQGANSDYTF.

With regard to this clone: The listed genes are named as in mouse. The observed sequence ends 1 residue before the CDR3 terminus, with the missing tail filled in from the germline J gene. The chain carries TRBV26 and TRBJ1-1, with TRBD1 identical over 10 bases. The CDR3 consists of 12 residues. The germline CDR1 and CDR2 sequences are KGHPV and FQNQEV (reference sequence). The V gene end was trimmed by 2 bases and the J gene end by 10 bases; junction bases not matched to a gene: 1. CDR3 DNA, as far as it was read: TGTGCCAGCAGTCTGAGGGACAGGGGAGTCTTC. Its translation: CASSLRDRGVF. The whole CDR3 protein is CASSLRDRGVFF.

A remark on this clone: These gene names are mouse names. Read coverage stops 1 residue before the CDR3 terminus; the germline J gene supplies the remainder. J is TRBJ1-1 and V is TRBV29; no reliable D call. The CDR3 sequence is 13 residues long. Trimming cost V 6 bases and J 0 bases, with 8 bases left between them. The germline CDR1 and CDR2 sequences are MSHET and SYDVDS. CDR3 DNA, as far as it was read: TGTGCTAGCAGGGCCCCCCCAAACACAGAAGTCTTC. Encoded protein: CASRAPPNTEVF. The whole CDR3 sequence is CASRAPPNTEVFF.

This clone is categorized as medium-sized. The gene names given are mouse names. Read sequence stops 1 residue before the CDR3 end, and the germline J gene provides the missing end. V is TRBV12-1 and J is TRBJ1-4; tentative D call: TRBD1 (6 bases). The germline V and J ends were trimmed by 4 bases and 0 bases, with 11 bases remaining between them. The V gene's germline CDR1 is SGHSN and CDR2 HYEKVE. This CDR3 is 15 amino acids long. The sequenced CDR3 bases are TGTGCCAGCTCCCGTAGGACAGTTTCCAACGAAAGATTATTT. Encoded protein: CASSRRTVSNERLF. In full, the CDR3 reads CASSRRTVSNERLFF.

In regard to this clone: Mouse germline and gene names are used. Read sequence stops 1 residue before the CDR3 end, and the germline J gene provides the missing end. The V gene is TRBV26, the J gene TRBJ1-6; 8 bases align to TRBD1. TRBJ1-6 counts as an open reading frame of uncertain function. Germline assignment: CDR1 KGHPV and CDR2 FQNQEV (reference sequence). The CDR3 has 15 amino acids. J was trimmed by 7 bases and V by 2 bases; bases with no gene match: 4. CDR3 DNA, as far as it was read: TGTGCCAGCAGTCTGGACAGGGGAGGGAATTCGCCCCTCTAC. This gives the protein CASSLDRGGNSPLY. The CDR3 reads in full as CASSLDRGGNSPLYF.

Sample share makes this clone medium-sized. Gene and germline names: mouse. With the read ending 1 residue before the CDR3 end, the germline J gene is used to fill in that end. J is TRBJ1-3 and V is TRBV29; D is possibly TRBD1 (5 bases). From germline, CDR1 is MSHET and CDR2 SYDVDS. The V gene lost 0 bases and the J gene lost 2 bases, with 8 bases spanning the gap. This CDR3 contains 15 residues. CDR3 bases read: TGTGCTAGCAGTTTATCGACGGGGGCTGGAAATACGCTCTAT. Residues: CASSLSTGAGNTLY. Given in full, the CDR3 is CASSLSTGAGNTLYF.

By sample share, this clone is large. Gene and germline names: mouse. The CDR3 is cut off 1 residue early in the read; its end comes from the germline J gene. V usage is TRBV13-3 and J usage is TRBJ2-1; 9 bases line up with TRBD2. The CDR3 covers 14 residues. J was trimmed by 5 bases and V by 2 bases; bases with no gene match: 2. Germline V gene data show CDR1 as NNHDY and CDR2 as SYVADS. The sequenced CDR3 bases are TGTGCCAGCAGTGACTGGGGGGGGAATGCTGAGCAGTTC. Its protein product is CASSDWGGNAEQF. The whole CDR3 sequence reads CASSDWGGNAEQFF.

Note on this clone: The gene names given are mouse names. Sequencing ends 1 residue short of the CDR3 end; the germline J gene provides the rest. J is TRBJ2-2 and V is TRBV13-1; D is possibly TRBD1 or TRBD2 (6 bases each). CDR3 length: 13 amino acids. Germline CDR1 is NSHNY and CDR2 is SYGAGN. The V gene lost 0 bases and the J gene lost 6 bases, with 6 bases spanning the gap. This CDR3 reads CASSDGGPGQLYF. The sequenced CDR3 bases are TGTGCCAGCAGTGATGGGGGGCCCGGGCAGCTCTAC.

This clone is large in the sample. Germline and genes: mouse. The observed sequence ends 1 residue before the CDR3 terminus, with the missing tail filled in from the germline J gene. The chain couples TRBV16 to TRBJ2-7; 11 bases align to TRBD1. The V and J ends lost 5 bases and 7 bases, in that order; junction bases with no gene match: 1. The CDR3 spans 12 residues. Germline V CDR1 and CDR2: SGHSA, FRNQAP. CDR3 protein: CASSRDRGEQYF. CDR3 DNA (partial): TGTGCAAGCAGCCGGGACAGGGGGGAACAGTAC.

About this clone: Gene names and germline refer to mouse. The read ends 1 residue shy of where the CDR3 ends; the end is completed using the germline J gene. The chain uses TRBV15 and TRBJ1-1; D is uncertain. Trimming removed 5 bases from V and 0 bases from J, with 7 bases in between. This CDR3 contains 13 residues. Germline V gene sequence: CDR1 SGHND, CDR2 FRSKSL. The sequenced CDR3 bases are TGTGCCAGCAGTGGACGTGCAAACACAGAAGTCTTC. This sequence encodes CASSGRANTEVF. The entire CDR3 protein is CASSGRANTEVFF. The full variable domain, rest sourced from reference TRBV15 and TRBJ1-1, is DAGVTQTPRHEVAEKGQTIILKCEPVSGHNDLFWYRQTKIQGLELLSYFRSKSLMEDGGAFKDRFKAEMLNSSFSTLKIQPTEPKDSAVYLCASSGRANTEVFFGKGTRLTVV.

Comment on this clone: The genes are named according to mouse. The read ends 1 residue shy of where the CDR3 ends; the end is completed using the germline J gene. The chain is built from TRBV26 and TRBJ1-2, with D possibly matching TRBD1 (5 bases). This CDR3 comprises 14 residues. Trimming removed 6 bases at V and 0 bases at J, with 11 bases between. Germline loops: CDR1 KGHPV, CDR2 FQNQEV (reference sequence). CDR3 bases read: TGTGCCAGCAGCTTCGGACATACAAACTCCGACTACACC. This translates into CASSFGHTNSDYT. The CDR3 as a whole reads CASSFGHTNSDYTF.

Comments on this clone: Gene and germline names: mouse. The read is 1 residue too short to cover the CDR3 end, so that end is filled in from the germline J gene. The V gene is TRBV13-1, the J gene TRBJ1-3, with D perhaps matching TRBD1 (5 bases). This CDR3 comprises 14 residues. Trimming stripped 2 bases from V and 0 bases from J, with 6 bases between. Germline CDR1 is NSHNY and CDR2 is SYGAGN. The sequenced part of the CDR3 DNA is TGTGCCAGCAGTGAGCAGGGTTCTGGAAATACGCTCTAT. This sequence encodes CASSEQGSGNTLY. The complete CDR3 sequence is CASSEQGSGNTLYF.

A note on this clone: Genes here carry mouse names. The read halts 1 residue ahead of the CDR3 end, with the missing end drawn from the germline J gene. The chain carries TRBV26 and TRBJ1-4; TRBD1 might be the D (5 bases). The CDR3 is made up of 15 amino acids. V was clipped by 4 bases and J by 3 bases, with 12 bases between them. The germline V gene has CDR1 KGHPV and CDR2 FQNQEV (reference sequence). The CDR3 loop is CASSPRRGANERLFF. Incomplete CDR3 DNA: TGTGCCAGCAGTCCGCGGAGGGGAGCCAACGAAAGATTATTT.

With respect to this clone: Germline and genes: mouse. The CDR3 is cut off 1 residue early in the read; its end comes from the germline J gene. Other DNA sequences in this sample translate to the same CDR3. This chain uses TRBV31 with TRBJ1-2; TRBD1 might be the D (6 bases). Germline lookup yields CDR1 GKSSPN and CDR2 SITVG. The CDR3 length is 13 residues. With 3 bases removed from V and 2 bases from J, the gap between germline ends came to 10 bases. CDR3 DNA (partial): TGTGCCTGGAGAGGAACAGGGAACTCCGACTACACC. It yields the protein CAWRGTGNSDYT. The full-length CDR3 reads as CAWRGTGNSDYTF.

Sample share makes this clone hyperexpanded. Gene names are the mouse ones. Read coverage stops 1 residue before the CDR3 terminus; the germline J gene supplies the remainder. The chain is built from TRBV16 and TRBJ2-7; 8 bases fit TRBD2. The CDR3 has 14 residues. The V and J ends lost 3 bases and 3 bases, in that order; junction bases with no gene match: 4. Germline V gene sequence: CDR1 SGHSA, CDR2 FRNQAP. The CDR3 here is CASSFPGGNYEQYF. The covered CDR3 bases are TGTGCAAGCAGCTTTCCTGGGGGGAACTATGAACAGTAC.

A note on this clone: Mouse names are used for the genes. Coverage ceases 1 residue before the CDR3 finishes, and the germline J gene fills in the end. The chain carries TRBV26 and TRBJ2-3, with TRBD1 identical over 12 bases. Germline loops: CDR1 KGHPV, CDR2 FQNQEV (reference sequence). J gave up 3 bases and V 6 bases, and 4 bases lay outside the gene matches. The CDR3 consists of 15 residues. CDR3 protein: CASRQGQGAAETLYF. The DNA read from the CDR3 is TGTGCCAGCAGACAGGGACAGGGGGCGGCAGAAACGCTGTAT. Using reference TRBV26 and TRBJ2-3 for the parts outside the CDR3, the full variable domain is NSKVIQTPRYLVKGQGQKAKMRCIPEKGHPVVFWYQQNKNNEFKFLINFQNQEVLQQIDMTEKRFSAECPSNSPCSLEIQSSEAGDSALYLCASRQGQGAAETLYFGSGTRLTVL.

Details on this clone: Gene names refer to mouse genes. The CDR3 sequence is CASSQDRGLTQYF. The DNA read from the CDR3 is TGTGCCAGCAGCCAAGATAGGGGGCTTACCCAGTAC. The rearrangement uses TRBV5 and TRBJ2-5; a weak D match, TRBD1 (7 bases). The read finishes 1 residue shy of the CDR3 end, and the germline J gene is used to complete it. Germline CDR1 is LGHNA and CDR2 is YNLKQL (reference sequence). This CDR3 has 13 amino acids. The germline V and J ends were trimmed by 0 bases and 9 bases, with 10 bases remaining between them.

Regarding this clone: Gene names refer to mouse genes. The CDR3 end lies 1 residue beyond the end of the read and is filled in from the germline J gene. The V call is TRBV4, the J call TRBJ1-1; 10 bases fit TRBD1. CDR1 and CDR2 from the germline V gene are LGHDT and YNNKQL (reference sequence). V trimming: 4 bases; J trimming: 4 bases; junction bases outside the gene matches: 3. The CDR3 is made up of 14 amino acids. The covered CDR3 bases are TGTGCCAGCAGCTCCCGGGACAGGGGCACAGAAGTCTTC. Translation: CASSSRDRGTEVF. The complete CDR3 sequence is CASSSRDRGTEVFF.

This clone appeared a few times. Germline and genes here are mouse. The missing CDR3 end, 1 residue past where the read stops, is filled in from the germline J gene. The chain is built from TRBV12-1 and TRBJ1-1, with TRBD1 identical over 7 bases. From germline, CDR1 is SGHSN and CDR2 HYEKVE. The length of the CDR3 is 13 residues. After removal of 2 bases from V and 1 base from J, the junction contained 0 bases not matched to a gene. The CDR3 region is CASSRDRNTEVFF. The sequenced part of the CDR3 DNA is TGTGCCAGCTCTCGGGACAGGAACACAGAAGTCTTC.

Details on this clone: Gene names are the mouse ones. The CDR3 is cut off 1 residue early in the read; its end comes from the germline J gene. The V and J genes are TRBV3 and TRBJ1-4; D perhaps matches TRBD1 (5 bases). The CDR3 totals 15 residues. V lost 5 bases and J lost 0, with 10 bases in between. From germline, CDR1 is SNHLY and CDR2 FYNGKV (reference sequence). The sequenced part of the CDR3 DNA is TGTGCCAGCAGCCCCCGACAGATTTCCAACGAAAGATTATTT. As protein: CASSPRQISNERLF. The CDR3 in its entirety is CASSPRQISNERLFF.

Notes on this clone: Gene labels here are mouse ones. The read ends 1 residue early relative to the CDR3; the germline J gene fills the gap. This rearrangement joins TRBV16 to TRBJ1-2; D remains ambiguous. V lost 1 base, J lost 0 bases, and 6 bases lay in between. The CDR3 is 14 amino acids. CDR1 and CDR2 from the germline V gene are SGHSA and FRNQAP. Incomplete CDR3 DNA: TGTGCAAGCAGCTTAGGACAAGCAAACTCCGACTACACC. Amino acid sequence: CASSLGQANSDYT. Given in full, the CDR3 is CASSLGQANSDYTF.

On this clone itself: Gene names and germline match the mouse. The read ends 1 residue before the CDR3 terminus; that terminus is restored from the germline J gene. The chain is built from TRBV14 and TRBJ1-2, with a weak D call TRBD1 (6 bases). The germline V and J ends were trimmed by 2 bases and 1 base, with 12 bases remaining between them. Germline lookup yields CDR1 SGHDT and CDR2 FRDEAV. The CDR3 spans 15 residues. CDR3 in amino acids: CASSLGGAGNSDYTF. The sequenced part of the CDR3 DNA is TGTGCCAGCAGTTTGGGGGGGGCAGGAAACTCCGACTACACC.